The table lists the clone carrying this TCR beta chain with a few counts. Its antigen is unknown. V shed 7 bases and J shed 2 bases, with 9 bases lying between them. Germline CDR1 and CDR2: SQVTM and ANQGSEA. The CDR3 covers 12 residues. In TCRdb, the 5' RACE reads were re-called with MiXCR into one record per CDR3 protein. In the table there are hundreds of thousands of distinct CDR3 sequences, roughly 13% of which are singletons. The sample belongs to a study of T cells after yellow fever vaccination. Study conclusions and caveats: After the booster, 96% of CD4 and approximately 90% of CD8 primary-response clones were re-detected.

The chain combines TRBV29-1 with TRBJ1-3; possibly TRBD1 for D (5 bases). This receptor was taken from a man aged 25 to 40 who received the YFV17D yellow fever vaccine. Here the sequenced sample was PBMCs, taken on the day of the yellow fever booster vaccination. The CDR3 DNA follows: TGCAGCGGAGGACATCCTGGAAACACCATATATTTT. Its translation is CSGGHPGNTIYF.